This TCR beta chain was captured in a study of tumor-infiltrating lymphocytes in glioblastoma multiforme. Three nested ARM-PCR rounds with V-beta and C-beta primers built TCRB libraries. TCRdb re-called the multiplex PCR reads with MiXCR, one entry per CDR3 protein. The profile shows about 15,000 distinct CDR3 sequences, about 69% of them singletons. The sequencing sample was made of brain tumor tissue. The TCR was taken from a male donor with glioblastoma.

CDR3 sequence reads: CASKAGLDSGELFF. The DNA of the CDR3 is TGTGCCAGTAAGGCGGGACTCGACTCCGGGGAGCTGTTTTTT. The chain combines TRBV6-1 with TRBJ2-2; TRBD2 might be the D (6 bases). Germline values: CDR1 MNHNS, CDR2 SASEGT. The length of the CDR3 is 14 residues. V lost 9 bases and J 6 bases, leaving 17 bases between the germline ends.